This is a list of T cell receptor beta chains from one sample in a study of tumor and adjacent non-tumor tissue in lung cancer. MiXCR, applied by TCRdb to the multiplex PCR reads, yields one record per CDR3 protein. The sample holds 100,000 to 120,000 distinct CDR3 sequences; 84% are singletons and the top ten take 20% to 25%. Sequenced material: lung tumor tissue. These receptors originate from a man between 70 and 80 years old with non-small cell lung cancer. The conserved cysteine and the conserved F or W are not part of the CDR3 here. D genes are given only for firm matches.

-	TRBV12-3/TRBV12-4	TRBJ2-7	ASSLKGAGKLEHY
-	TRBV11-3	TRBJ2-1	ASSLDHTAGKGEQF
-	TRBV12-3/TRBV12-4	TRBJ1-5	VSGQGNNQPQH
-	TRBV28	TRBJ2-5	ASSSNVYRAAETQY
-	TRBV4-3	TRBJ2-2	ASSGVTTTWELF
-	TRBV20-1	TRBJ1-2	TARGGGNT
TRBD2	TRBV5-4	TRBJ2-3	ASSPTSGRGTDRQY
TRBD1	TRBV12-3/TRBV12-4	-	ASSWDRVQLQY
-	TRBV29-1	TRBJ1-2	SVERGKANYGYI
TRBD1	TRBV7-9	TRBJ1-6	ASSKRQGRGNSPLH
-	TRBV11-2	TRBJ2-2	AINLDSQSGDLF
-	TRBV6-1	TRBJ2-7	ASIGTGLYKQY
TRBD1	TRBV5-5	TRBJ1-2	AISLEYLGQGRGYT
-	TRBV5-1	TRBJ2-1	ACSILGAYDEQF
-	TRBV11-2	TRBJ2-1	TGSLHVRDWASYNEQL
TRBD2	TRBV13	TRBJ2-3	ANSLAGSTDTQY
-	TRBV6-5	TRBJ1-1	ASSYSAATTEAF
-	TRBV12-3/TRBV12-4	TRBJ1-2	ASSLLTRFGYGYT
-	TRBV21-1	-	ASSKESGAGENNTDTQH
-	TRBV6-1	TRBJ2-3	AISVSNGASTDTQY
TRBD1	TRBV20-1	TRBJ2-7	SAPDRVDEQY
-	TRBV12-3/TRBV12-4	TRBJ2-1	VSTTYNEQF
-	TRBV11-3	TRBJ2-1	ASSLDPRGGRDEQF
-	TRBV29-1	TRBJ1-4	SVGERSGEKLF
-	TRBV29-1	TRBJ1-2	SVLMTVAYGYT
TRBD1	TRBV5-4	TRBJ2-1	TSSFGDRMGNEQF
-	TRBV10-2	TRBJ2-1	ASKSPGPYSHEQF
-	TRBV5-5	TRBJ1-1	ASSFIRDVGTEAL
-	TRBV10-3	TRBJ1-1	AISDWGPQGTEAF
-	TRBV5-1	TRBJ1-1	ASSSVVGINTEAF
-	TRBV11-3	TRBJ1-2	ASSLEHGRIYGYT
-	TRBV12-3/TRBV12-4	TRBJ1-1	ASKGRDTEAF
-	TRBV29-1	TRBJ1-1	SVLERGRDTEAF
-	TRBV5-1	TRBJ2-1	ASSLGGASYNEQF
-	TRBV12-3/TRBV12-4	TRBJ2-3	ASSSAQPSSRQY
-	TRBV11-2	TRBJ1-2	VSSLLGTRLYGYT
-	TRBV6-5	TRBJ2-1	ASSAQDGHEQF
TRBD2	TRBV12-3/TRBV12-4	TRBJ2-3	ASGTPGQAGEAQY
-	TRBV28	TRBJ2-2	ASSLLPSTGELF
TRBD1	TRBV5-4	TRBJ1-6	TNSPTGDHNSPLH
TRBD1	TRBV6-2/TRBV6-3	TRBJ1-5	VNSLGRGLNQPQH
-	TRBV6-1	TRBJ2-1	ASSEDSQIQPEAHNEQF
TRBD2	TRBV11-3	TRBJ2-1	GSSLLGTSGGYNEQF
-	TRBV29-1	TRBJ2-5	RVGDRYQETQY
TRBD1	TRBV6-6	TRBJ2-2	ASSYQRRDSNTGEMF
-	TRBV29-1	TRBJ2-3	NVEEAVADTQY
-	TRBV10-3	TRBJ2-3	AISEPRGTCTDTQY
-	TRBV6-5	TRBJ1-1	ASKAGVNTETF
-	TRBV20-1	TRBJ2-3	SAPRDTQY
-	TRBV11-2	TRBJ2-7	ANSKWTERGQN
-	TRBV11-3	TRBJ2-5	ASTSGWGRKTQY
-	TRBV6-5	TRBJ2-2	ASSYSIEGAGELF
-	TRBV11-3	TRBJ2-1	ASNPKGNYNEHF
-	TRBV6-5	TRBJ2-7	ASCYVMGTYDQY
-	TRBV6-5	TRBJ2-5	ASRRFRSETQY
TRBD1	TRBV10-2	TRBJ1-1	ARRDRGTETF
-	TRBV29-1	TRBJ2-7	SVSREYEQY
TRBD2	TRBV4-2	TRBJ2-1	VSSQRRGGLAVYNEQL
-	TRBV7-2	TRBJ2-5	ASSLLPAGIQETQY
-	TRBV28	TRBJ1-5	ASSLTRQARQPQH